Listed below are T cell receptor beta chains from one sample, sequenced in a study of T-cell reconstitution after alpha-beta-depleted transplantation in children. TCRdb itself ran the PCR reads through MiXCR, one entry per CDR3 protein. The profile covers almost 600,000 distinct CDR3 sequences, with 27% appearing a single time and under 45% taken by the ten largest. The starting material was PBMCs, obtained before TCRalphabeta/CD19-depleted stem cell transplant. The receptors stem from a boy in the first two years of life with Wiskott-Aldrich syndrome, due to receive a stem cell transplant. The CDR3 runs from the conserved cysteine through the conserved F or W. A D gene is named only where the DNA matches it firmly. Clone size is not always given. Where it is, it says once, few, many or a class for expanded clones.

clone size: .; J gene: TRBJ2-7; V gene: TRBV24-1; D gene: .; CDR3 protein: CATSGAGSWYF; CDR3 DNA: TGTGCCACCAGTGGGGCTGGCTCTTGGTACTTC
clone size: .; J gene: TRBJ2-1; V gene: TRBV5-1; D gene: TRBD1; CDR3 protein: CASSLPQGVYNEQFF; CDR3 DNA: TGCGCCAGCAGCTTGCCCCAGGGGGTCTACAATGAGCAGTTCTTC
clone size: few; J gene: TRBJ2-1; V gene: TRBV20-1; D gene: TRBD2; CDR3 protein: CSASWGLVSYNEQFF; CDR3 DNA: TGCAGTGCTAGTTGGGGACTAGTGTCTTACAATGAGCAGTTCTTC
clone size: few; J gene: TRBJ2-2; V gene: TRBV11-1; D gene: TRBD2; CDR3 protein: CASSSRGGLAGGRSTGELFF; CDR3 DNA: TGTGCCAGCAGCTCGCGCGGGGGACTAGCGGGAGGGCGCTCAACCGGGGAGCTGTTTTTT
clone size: few; J gene: TRBJ2-1; V gene: TRBV6-1; D gene: TRBD1; CDR3 protein: CASSERTGSSYNEQFF; CDR3 DNA: TGTGCCAGCAGTGAGCGGACAGGGAGCTCCTACAATGAGCAGTTCTTC
clone size: .; J gene: TRBJ2-1; V gene: TRBV9; D gene: TRBD2; CDR3 protein: CASSVGRGGPLGQFF; CDR3 DNA: TGTGCCAGCAGCGTAGGACGGGGAGGGCCTCTCGGGCAGTTCTTC
clone size: .; J gene: TRBJ1-6; V gene: TRBV4-2; D gene: .; CDR3 protein: CASSQGEADSYNSPLHF; CDR3 DNA: TGTGCCAGCAGCCAAGGGGAGGCAGACTCCTATAATTCACCCCTCCACTTT
clone size: few; J gene: TRBJ2-2; V gene: TRBV7-9; D gene: .; CDR3 protein: CASSLYWFDTGELFF; CDR3 DNA: TGTGCCAGCAGCCTATACTGGTTCGACACCGGGGAGCTGTTTTTT
clone size: .; J gene: TRBJ2-3; V gene: TRBV5-5; D gene: TRBD2; CDR3 protein: CASSLAGGASTDTQYF; CDR3 DNA: TGTGCCAGCAGCTTGGCGGGAGGAGCTAGCACAGATACGCAGTATTTT
clone size: few; J gene: TRBJ1-1; V gene: TRBV6-5; D gene: .; CDR3 protein: CASSYSLTGMNTEAFF; CDR3 DNA: TGTGCCAGCAGTTACTCACTGACAGGCATGAACACTGAAGCTTTCTTT
clone size: few; J gene: TRBJ2-7; V gene: TRBV28; D gene: .; CDR3 protein: CASSLGGKTYEQYF; CDR3 DNA: TGTGCCAGCAGCCTAGGGGGGAAGACCTACGAGCAGTACTTC
clone size: few; J gene: TRBJ1-1; V gene: TRBV20-1; D gene: TRBD1; CDR3 protein: CSAHRGLDTEAFF; CDR3 DNA: TGCAGTGCACACAGGGGGCTCGATACTGAAGCTTTCTTT
clone size: few; J gene: TRBJ2-7; V gene: TRBV9; D gene: .; CDR3 protein: CASSVGVRTEQYF; CDR3 DNA: TGTGCCAGCAGCGTAGGGGTAAGGACCGAGCAGTACTTC
clone size: many; J gene: TRBJ2-1; V gene: TRBV12-3/TRBV12-4; D gene: TRBD2; CDR3 protein: CASSSGTSGRNEQFF; CDR3 DNA: TGTGCCAGCAGTTCCGGGACTAGCGGGAGGAATGAGCAGTTCTTC
clone size: .; J gene: TRBJ1-1; V gene: TRBV29-1; D gene: .; CDR3 protein: CSVVGRLNTEAFF; CDR3 DNA: TGCAGCGTTGTGGGACGGCTGAACACTGAAGCTTTCTTT
clone size: .; J gene: TRBJ2-2; V gene: TRBV11-3; D gene: .; CDR3 protein: CASSTPRDANTGELFF; CDR3 DNA: TGTGCCAGCAGCACCCCCAGGGATGCGAACACCGGGGAGCTGTTTTTT
clone size: .; J gene: TRBJ2-1; V gene: TRBV7-3; D gene: TRBD2; CDR3 protein: CASSLWALGLAGGPGEQFF; CDR3 DNA: TGTGCCAGCAGCTTGTGGGCTCTAGGACTAGCGGGAGGGCCGGGTGAGCAGTTCTTC
clone size: few; J gene: TRBJ2-7; V gene: TRBV5-1; D gene: .; CDR3 protein: CASSLDFRRSYEQYF; CDR3 DNA: TGCGCCAGCAGCTTGGATTTCAGACGCTCCTACGAGCAGTACTTC
clone size: once; J gene: TRBJ2-7; V gene: TRBV5-1; D gene: TRBD2; CDR3 protein: CASSRVGGGRDPYEQYF; CDR3 DNA: TGCGCCAGCAGCCGCGTCGGGGGCGGGAGGGATCCCTACGAGCAGTACTTC
clone size: few; J gene: TRBJ2-3; V gene: TRBV5-1; D gene: .; CDR3 protein: CASSLALGSSDTQYF; CDR3 DNA: TGCGCCAGCAGCTTGGCACTAGGCAGTTCAGATACGCAGTATTTT
clone size: .; J gene: TRBJ2-1; V gene: TRBV5-1; D gene: TRBD2; CDR3 protein: CASSSRPTSPYYNEQFF; CDR3 DNA: TGCGCCAGCAGCTCTCGACCGACTAGCCCCTATTACAATGAGCAGTTCTTC
clone size: .; J gene: TRBJ2-3; V gene: TRBV29-1; D gene: .; CDR3 protein: CSVAQRLRTDTQYF; CDR3 DNA: TGCAGCGTTGCTCAGCGGCTACGCACAGATACGCAGTATTTT
clone size: few; J gene: TRBJ2-1; V gene: TRBV18; D gene: TRBD2; CDR3 protein: CASSPKTSGYNEQFF; CDR3 DNA: TGTGCCAGCTCACCGAAGACTAGCGGCTACAATGAGCAGTTCTTC
clone size: .; J gene: TRBJ1-1; V gene: TRBV18; D gene: TRBD1; CDR3 protein: CASSPITGADTEAFF; CDR3 DNA: TGTGCCAGCTCACCAATCACAGGGGCCGACACTGAAGCTTTCTTT
clone size: .; J gene: TRBJ1-1; V gene: TRBV19; D gene: .; CDR3 protein: CATSKDRRDTEAFF; CDR3 DNA: TGTGCCACCTCAAAAGACAGGAGGGACACTGAAGCTTTCTTT
clone size: .; J gene: TRBJ2-7; V gene: TRBV28; D gene: TRBD1; CDR3 protein: CASSHRDRGFYEQYF; CDR3 DNA: TGTGCCAGCAGTCACCGGGACAGGGGGTTCTACGAGCAGTACTTC
clone size: .; J gene: TRBJ1-1; V gene: TRBV11-2; D gene: .; CDR3 protein: CASSLYQAGNTEAFF; CDR3 DNA: TGTGCCAGCAGCCTTTACCAGGCGGGCAACACTGAAGCTTTCTTT
clone size: .; J gene: TRBJ2-7; V gene: TRBV20-1; D gene: .; CDR3 protein: CSASQGGTEQYF; CDR3 DNA: TGCAGTGCTAGTCAGGGCGGCACTGAGCAGTACTTC
clone size: .; J gene: TRBJ1-3; V gene: TRBV9; D gene: .; CDR3 protein: CASSVGPDSGNTIYF; CDR3 DNA: TGTGCCAGCAGCGTAGGGCCGGACTCTGGAAACACCATATATTTT
clone size: few; J gene: TRBJ2-7; V gene: TRBV3-1; D gene: TRBD2; CDR3 protein: CASSQRGLAGGLEQYF; CDR3 DNA: TGTGCCAGCAGCCAACGCGGACTAGCGGGAGGGCTAGAGCAGTACTTC
clone size: .; J gene: TRBJ2-4; V gene: TRBV20-1; D gene: TRBD1; CDR3 protein: CSAEGGQGSPLAKNIQYF; CDR3 DNA: TGCAGTGCGGAGGGGGGACAGGGAAGTCCCTTAGCCAAAAACATTCAGTACTTC
clone size: .; J gene: TRBJ2-2; V gene: TRBV14; D gene: .; CDR3 protein: CASSQVTGPGELFF; CDR3 DNA: TGTGCCAGCAGCCAAGTTACAGGGCCCGGGGAGCTGTTTTTT
clone size: few; J gene: TRBJ1-1; V gene: TRBV5-6; D gene: .; CDR3 protein: CASSLVGGDRTTEAFF; CDR3 DNA: TGTGCCAGCAGCTTGGTTGGGGGTGACAGAACCACTGAAGCTTTCTTT
clone size: few; J gene: TRBJ2-7; V gene: TRBV5-1; D gene: .; CDR3 protein: CASSLRDAGPQYF; CDR3 DNA: TGCGCCAGCAGCTTAAGGGACGCTGGGCCGCAGTACTTC
clone size: .; J gene: TRBJ1-2; V gene: TRBV5-1; D gene: .; CDR3 protein: CASRGDYGYTF; CDR3 DNA: TGCGCCAGCCGAGGAGATTATGGCTACACCTTC
clone size: .; J gene: TRBJ1-1; V gene: TRBV7-9; D gene: .; CDR3 protein: CASSLVRQLNTEAFF; CDR3 DNA: TGTGCCAGCAGCTTAGTACGGCAGCTGAACACTGAAGCTTTCTTT
clone size: .; J gene: TRBJ1-1; V gene: TRBV7-3; D gene: .; CDR3 protein: CASSLLGGPNTEAFF; CDR3 DNA: TGTGCCAGCAGCTTACTTGGGGGGCCTAACACTGAAGCTTTCTTT
clone size: .; J gene: TRBJ2-1; V gene: TRBV12-3/TRBV12-4; D gene: TRBD2; CDR3 protein: CASSFRLAYYNEQFF; CDR3 DNA: TGTGCCAGCAGTTTCCGACTAGCGTATTACAATGAGCAGTTCTTC
clone size: .; J gene: TRBJ2-7; V gene: TRBV6-1; D gene: .; CDR3 protein: CASSEPGLHTYEQYF; CDR3 DNA: TGTGCCAGCAGTGAACCGGGACTCCACACCTACGAGCAGTACTTC
clone size: .; J gene: TRBJ1-1; V gene: TRBV19; D gene: .; CDR3 protein: CASRKSGTEAFF; CDR3 DNA: TGTGCCAGTAGAAAATCAGGAACTGAAGCTTTCTTT
clone size: few; J gene: TRBJ2-2; V gene: TRBV20-1; D gene: .; CDR3 protein: CSARGGPHTGELFF; CDR3 DNA: TGCAGTGCTAGAGGAGGACCGCACACCGGGGAGCTGTTTTTT
clone size: few; J gene: TRBJ1-1; V gene: TRBV5-1; D gene: .; CDR3 protein: CASSLSTVQAEAFF; CDR3 DNA: TGCGCCAGCAGCTTGTCGACAGTCCAAGCTGAAGCTTTCTTT
clone size: few; J gene: TRBJ2-2; V gene: TRBV20-1; D gene: .; CDR3 protein: CSARGPPGRGNTGELFF; CDR3 DNA: TGCAGTGCTAGAGGTCCCCCTGGGCGGGGGAACACCGGGGAGCTGTTTTTT
clone size: few; J gene: TRBJ1-5; V gene: TRBV7-2; D gene: .; CDR3 protein: CASSPRAGEGQPQHF; CDR3 DNA: TGTGCCAGCAGCCCCCGTGCAGGAGAGGGTCAGCCCCAGCATTTT